The 9 T cell receptor beta chains below were found in one sample sequenced in a study of shared clonotypes between healthy human individuals. Sequencing was performed with immunoSEQ multiplex PCR; in TCRdb, only in-frame clones are kept and a portion is missing. The top ten hold approximately 1.8% of the sample, which has about 680,000 clones, 72% seen once. Sequenced: memory CD4+ T cells sorted from blood. The subset was: CD45RA-negative fraction. These receptors were collected from a young woman in good health.

The chain carries TRBV28 and TRBJ2-3, with 10 bases aligning to TRBD1. This CDR3 has 17 residues. The trim removed 6 bases at V and 0 bases at J, leaving 9 bases unmatched. The V gene's germline CDR1 is MDHEN and CDR2 SYDVKM. This CDR3 reads CASSWGQGSTSTDTQYF. CDR3 bases: TGTGCCAGCAGCTGGGGACAGGGGTCCACTAGCACAGATACGCAGTATTTT.

This clone has only a few counts. The CDR3 DNA follows: TGTGCCACCAGCAGAGAGGACAGGGAGGATACTCAGCCCCAGCATTTT. Encoded protein: CATSREDREDTQPQHF. The chain couples TRBV15 to TRBJ1-5; 8 positions agree with TRBD1. This CDR3 contains 16 residues. CDR1 LNHNV and CDR2 YYDKDF come from the germline V gene (reference sequence). The trim removed 0 bases at V and 6 bases at J, leaving 7 bases unmatched.

The J gene is TRBJ1-4, the V gene TRBV27; D uncertain. The germline V gene has CDR1 MNHEY and CDR2 SMNVEV (reference sequence). With 5 bases removed from V and 8 bases from J, the gap between germline ends came to 12 bases. The CDR3 sequence is 13 residues long. CDR3 sequence (DNA): TGTGCCAGCAGTCTTCTACCCGGGGAAAAACTGTTTTTT. Translating it yields CASSLLPGEKLFF.

V gene TRBV28 combines with J gene TRBJ1-1; D perhaps matches TRBD1 (5 bases). CDR1 and CDR2 from the germline V gene are MDHEN and SYDVKM. The CDR3 has 12 amino acids. Trimming left V 6 bases short and J 7 bases short, with 12 bases between. The CDR3 here is CASRRLQGEAFF. The CDR3 nucleotides are TGTGCCAGCAGACGCTTGCAGGGTGAAGCTTTCTTT.

The chain recombines TRBV19 with TRBJ1-5, with a tentative D call TRBD1 (6 bases). Germline CDR1 LNHDA, CDR2 SQIVND (reference sequence). V shed 2 bases and J shed 3 bases, with 8 bases lying between them. CDR3 length: 14 residues. In nucleotides, the CDR3 is TGTGCCAGTAGTATACGACAGGACAATCAGCCCCAGCATTTT. This encodes CASSIRQDNQPQHF.

The V gene is TRBV9, the J gene TRBJ2-2; TRBD2 is a possible D gene (5 bases). The ends were cut back, 3 bases at V and 5 bases at J, with 11 bases in the middle. CDR3 length: 14 residues. CDR1 is SGDLS and CDR2 is YYNGEE in the germline V gene. CDR3 sequence reads: CASSGGRITGELFF. The CDR3 region has the DNA TGTGCCAGCAGCGGAGGGAGAATAACCGGGGAGCTGTTTTTT.

J is TRBJ1-5 and V is TRBV5-1; the D is unclear. The germline V and J ends were trimmed by 0 bases and 7 bases, with 11 bases remaining between them. The CDR3 loop spans 14 amino acids. Germline V gives CDR1 SGHRS, CDR2 YFSETQ. The CDR3 DNA sequence: TGCGCCAGCAGCTTGGATGGATTCTTCCAGCCCCAGCATTTT. Encoded protein: CASSLDGFFQPQHF.

The CDR3 spells CASSFGLTNEKLFF. DNA for the CDR3: TGTGCCAGCAGTTTTGGGCTAACTAATGAAAAACTGTTTTTT. V usage is TRBV28 and J usage is TRBJ1-4; no reliable D call. V was cut by 3 bases and J by 1 base, with 6 bases left in between. The CDR3 sequence is 14 residues long. From germline, CDR1 is MDHEN and CDR2 SYDVKM. The full variable domain, rest sourced from reference TRBV28 and TRBJ1-4, is DVKVTQSSRYLVKRTGEKVFLECVQDMDHENMFWYRQDPGLGLRLIYFSYDVKMKEKGDIPEGYSVSREKKERFSLILESASTNQTSMYLCASSFGLTNEKLFFGSGTQLSVL.

This chain connects TRBV5-6 to TRBJ2-4; TRBD1 is a possible D gene (6 bases). The germline V gene has CDR1 SGHDT and CDR2 YYEEEE. CDR3 length equals 16 residues. Trimming shortened V by 0 bases and J by 8 bases, and 18 bases separated the two germline ends. CDR3 sequence reads: CASSLGYSGQGDIQYF. CDR3 sequence (DNA): TGTGCCAGCAGCTTGGGGTATTCGGGACAAGGGGACATTCAGTACTTC.